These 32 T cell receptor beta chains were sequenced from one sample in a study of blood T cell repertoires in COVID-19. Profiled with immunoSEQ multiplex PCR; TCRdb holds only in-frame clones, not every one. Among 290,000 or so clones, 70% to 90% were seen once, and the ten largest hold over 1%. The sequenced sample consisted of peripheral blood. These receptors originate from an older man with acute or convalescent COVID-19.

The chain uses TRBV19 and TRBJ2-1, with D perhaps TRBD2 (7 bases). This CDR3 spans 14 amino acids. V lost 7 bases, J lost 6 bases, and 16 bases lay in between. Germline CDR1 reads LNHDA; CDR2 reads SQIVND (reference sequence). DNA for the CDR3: TGTGCCAGTAAGGGGGGGCTCCCTCTCAATGAGCAGTTCTTC. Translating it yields CASKGGLPLNEQFF.

CDR3 coding DNA: TGTGCCAGCACGGTGCTCGGCTCTGGAAACACCATATATTTT. Amino acids: CASTVLGSGNTIYF. This chain uses TRBV6-5 with TRBJ1-3; D gene uncertain. Per the germline V gene, CDR1 is MNHEY and CDR2 is SVGAGI. The V end was cut by 7 bases, the J end by 0 bases, with 10 bases between. The CDR3 is made up of 14 amino acids.

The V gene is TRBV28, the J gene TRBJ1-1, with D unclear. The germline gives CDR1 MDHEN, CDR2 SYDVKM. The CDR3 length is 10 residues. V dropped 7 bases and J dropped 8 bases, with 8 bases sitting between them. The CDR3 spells CASTFREAFF. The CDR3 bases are TGTGCCAGCACTTTCAGGGAAGCTTTCTTT. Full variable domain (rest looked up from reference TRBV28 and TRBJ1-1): DVKVTQSSRYLVKRTGEKVFLECVQDMDHENMFWYRQDPGLGLRLIYFSYDVKMKEKGDIPEGYSVSREKKERFSLILESASTNQTSMYLCASTFREAFFGQGTRLTVV.

The CDR3 DNA follows: TGCGCCAGCAGCCCGGGACAGGGTGCTGGCTACACCTTC. Amino acid sequence: CASSPGQGAGYTF. The chain has TRBV5-1 and TRBJ1-2, with TRBD1 matching 9 bases. Trimming cost V 4 bases and J 7 bases; bases outside gene matches: 5. This CDR3 has 13 amino acids. CDR1 is SGHRS, CDR2 YFSETQ, per germline.

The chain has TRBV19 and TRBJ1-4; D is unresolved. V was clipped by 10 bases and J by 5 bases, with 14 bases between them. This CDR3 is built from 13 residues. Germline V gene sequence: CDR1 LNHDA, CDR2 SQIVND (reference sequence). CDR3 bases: TGTGCCACCCAAAGACGGAGAAATGAAAAACTGTTTTTT. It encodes CATQRRRNEKLFF.

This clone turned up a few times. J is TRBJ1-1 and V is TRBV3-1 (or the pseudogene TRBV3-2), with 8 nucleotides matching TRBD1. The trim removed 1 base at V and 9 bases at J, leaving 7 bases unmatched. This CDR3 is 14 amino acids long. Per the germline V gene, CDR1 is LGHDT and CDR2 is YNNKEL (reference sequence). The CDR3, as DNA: TGTGCCAGCAGCCAAGGTCGCCAGGGGGCCCAAGCTTTCTTT. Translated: CASSQGRQGAQAFF.

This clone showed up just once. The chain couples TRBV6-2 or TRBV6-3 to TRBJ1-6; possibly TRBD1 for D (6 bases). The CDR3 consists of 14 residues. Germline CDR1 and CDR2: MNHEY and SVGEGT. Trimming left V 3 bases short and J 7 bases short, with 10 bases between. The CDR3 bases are TGTGCCAGCAGTTATTTCGGACAGAATTCACCCCTCCACTTT. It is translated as CASSYFGQNSPLHF.

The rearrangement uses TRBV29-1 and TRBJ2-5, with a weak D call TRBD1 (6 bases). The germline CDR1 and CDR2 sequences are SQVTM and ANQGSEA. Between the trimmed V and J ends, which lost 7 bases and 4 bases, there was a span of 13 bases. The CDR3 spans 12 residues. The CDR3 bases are TGCAGCGCGGGACGAGGGGGAGAGACCCAGTACTTC. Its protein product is CSAGRGGETQYF.

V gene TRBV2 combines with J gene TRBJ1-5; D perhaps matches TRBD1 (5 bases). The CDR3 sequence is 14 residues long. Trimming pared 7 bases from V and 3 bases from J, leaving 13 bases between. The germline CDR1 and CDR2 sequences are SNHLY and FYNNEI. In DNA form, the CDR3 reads TGTGCCAGCAACCTTCAGGGATTCAATCAGCCCCAGCATTTT. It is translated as CASNLQGFNQPQHF.

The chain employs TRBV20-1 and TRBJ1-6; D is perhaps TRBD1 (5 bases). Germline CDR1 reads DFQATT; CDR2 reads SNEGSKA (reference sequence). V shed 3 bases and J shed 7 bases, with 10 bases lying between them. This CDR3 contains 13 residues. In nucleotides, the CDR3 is TGCAGTGCTAGTTCAGGGTCGAATTCACCCCTCCACTTT. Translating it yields CSASSGSNSPLHF.

The DNA for the CDR3 is TGTGCCACCAGCTTCGGGGGCTCTGGGGCCAACGTCCTGACTTTC. Its translation: CATSFGGSGANVLTF. The rearrangement uses TRBV15 and TRBJ2-6; weak D call: TRBD2 (6 bases). The CDR3 is 15 amino acids. Germline loops: CDR1 LNHNV, CDR2 YYDKDF (reference sequence). Between the trimmed V and J ends, which lost 5 bases and 0 bases, there was a span of 8 bases.

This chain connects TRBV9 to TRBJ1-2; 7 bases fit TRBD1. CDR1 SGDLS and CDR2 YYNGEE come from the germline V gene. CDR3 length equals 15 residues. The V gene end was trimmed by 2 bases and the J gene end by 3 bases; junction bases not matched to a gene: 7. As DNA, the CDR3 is TGTGCCAGCAGCGTCAGCACAGGGGTCGACTATGGCTACACCTTC. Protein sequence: CASSVSTGVDYGYTF.

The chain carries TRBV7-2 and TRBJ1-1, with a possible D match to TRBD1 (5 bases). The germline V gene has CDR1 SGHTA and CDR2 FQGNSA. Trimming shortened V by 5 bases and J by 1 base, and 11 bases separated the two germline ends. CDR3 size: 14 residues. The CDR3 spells CASSKGVANTEAFF. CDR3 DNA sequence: TGTGCCAGCAGCAAAGGGGTCGCGAACACTGAAGCTTTCTTT.

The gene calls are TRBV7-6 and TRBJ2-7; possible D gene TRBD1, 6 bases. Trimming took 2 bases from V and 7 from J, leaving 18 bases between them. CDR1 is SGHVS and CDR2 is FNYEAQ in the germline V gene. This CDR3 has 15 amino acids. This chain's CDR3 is CASSLFSPPTGEQYF. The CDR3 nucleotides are TGTGCCAGCAGCTTATTTTCGCCTCCAACAGGGGAGCAGTACTTC.

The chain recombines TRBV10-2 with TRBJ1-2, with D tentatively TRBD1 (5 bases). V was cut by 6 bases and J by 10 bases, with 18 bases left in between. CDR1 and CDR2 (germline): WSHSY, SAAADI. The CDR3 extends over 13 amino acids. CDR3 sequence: CASRVGTEGLYTF. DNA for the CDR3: TGCGCCAGCAGGGTTGGGACTGAGGGCCTCTACACCTTC.

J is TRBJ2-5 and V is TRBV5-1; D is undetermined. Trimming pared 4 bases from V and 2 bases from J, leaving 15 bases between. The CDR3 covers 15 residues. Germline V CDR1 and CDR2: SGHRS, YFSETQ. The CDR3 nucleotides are TGCGCCAGCAGCCCACGCGCGGAGCGTCAAGAGACCCAGTACTTC. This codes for CASSPRAERQETQYF. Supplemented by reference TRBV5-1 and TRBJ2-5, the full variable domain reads KAGVTQTPRYLIKTRGQQVTLSCSPISGHRSVSWYQQTPGQGLQFLFEYFSETQRNKGNFPGRFSGRQFSNSRSEMNVSTLELGDSALYLCASSPRAERQETQYFGPGTRLLVL.

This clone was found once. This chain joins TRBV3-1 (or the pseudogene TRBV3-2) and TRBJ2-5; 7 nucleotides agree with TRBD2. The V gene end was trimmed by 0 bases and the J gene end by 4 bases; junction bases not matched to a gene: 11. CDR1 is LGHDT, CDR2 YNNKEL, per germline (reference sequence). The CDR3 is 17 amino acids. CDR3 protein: CASSQEGLHKSRETQYF. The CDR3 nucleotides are TGTGCCAGCAGCCAAGAGGGACTACATAAGAGCAGAGAGACCCAGTACTTC.

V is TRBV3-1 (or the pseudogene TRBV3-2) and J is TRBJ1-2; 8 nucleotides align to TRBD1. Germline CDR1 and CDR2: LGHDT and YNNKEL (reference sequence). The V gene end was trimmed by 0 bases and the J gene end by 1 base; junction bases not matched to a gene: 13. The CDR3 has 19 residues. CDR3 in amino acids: CASSQDRRGQENFNYGYTF. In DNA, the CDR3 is TGTGCCAGCAGCCAAGATCGTCGGGGACAGGAGAACTTTAACTATGGCTACACCTTC.

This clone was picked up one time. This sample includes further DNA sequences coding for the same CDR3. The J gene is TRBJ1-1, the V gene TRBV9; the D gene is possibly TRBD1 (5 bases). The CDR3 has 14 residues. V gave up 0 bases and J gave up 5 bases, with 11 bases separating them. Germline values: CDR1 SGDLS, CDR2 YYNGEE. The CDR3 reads CASSVDQGRTEAFF. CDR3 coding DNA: TGTGCCAGCAGCGTAGACCAGGGAAGGACTGAAGCTTTCTTT. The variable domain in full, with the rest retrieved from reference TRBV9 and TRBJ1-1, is DSGVTQTPKHLITATGQRVTLRCSPRSGDLSVYWYQQSLDQGLQFLIQYYNGEERAKGNILERFSAQQFPDLHSELNLSSLELGDSALYFCASSVDQGRTEAFFGQGTRLTVV.

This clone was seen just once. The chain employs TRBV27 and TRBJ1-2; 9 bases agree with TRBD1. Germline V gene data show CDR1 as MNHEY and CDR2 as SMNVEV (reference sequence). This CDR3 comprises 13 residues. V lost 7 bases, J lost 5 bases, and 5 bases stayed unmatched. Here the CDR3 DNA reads TGTGCCAGCACTTCCGGGACAGGGTATGGCTACACCTTC. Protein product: CASTSGTGYGYTF.

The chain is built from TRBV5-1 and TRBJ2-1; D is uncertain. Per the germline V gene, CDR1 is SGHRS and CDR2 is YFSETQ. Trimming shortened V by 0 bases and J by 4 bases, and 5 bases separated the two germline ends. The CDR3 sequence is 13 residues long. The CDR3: CASSLVPYNEQFF. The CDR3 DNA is TGCGCCAGCAGCTTGGTCCCGTACAATGAGCAGTTCTTC.

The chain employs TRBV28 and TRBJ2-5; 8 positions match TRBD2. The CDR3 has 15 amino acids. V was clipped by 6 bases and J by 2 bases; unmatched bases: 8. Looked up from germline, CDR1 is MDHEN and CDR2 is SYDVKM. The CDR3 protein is CASSRGGAGQETQYF. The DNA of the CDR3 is TGTGCCAGCAGCCGGGGGGGGGCAGGACAAGAGACCCAGTACTTC.

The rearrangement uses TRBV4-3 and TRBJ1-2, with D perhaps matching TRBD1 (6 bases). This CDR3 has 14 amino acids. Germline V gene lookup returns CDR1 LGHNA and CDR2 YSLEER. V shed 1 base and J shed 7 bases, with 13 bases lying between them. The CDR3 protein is CASSQVGRGVGYTF. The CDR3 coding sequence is TGCGCCAGCAGCCAAGTTGGGAGGGGGGTTGGCTACACCTTC.

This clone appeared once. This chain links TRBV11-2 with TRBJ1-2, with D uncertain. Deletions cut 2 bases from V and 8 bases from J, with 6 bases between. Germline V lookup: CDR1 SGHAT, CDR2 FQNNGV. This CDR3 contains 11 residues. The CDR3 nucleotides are TGTGCCAGCAGCTTAACGGAGGGCTACACCTTC. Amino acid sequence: CASSLTEGYTF. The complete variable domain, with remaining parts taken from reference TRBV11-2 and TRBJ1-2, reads EAGVAQSPRYKIIEKRQSVAFWCNPISGHATLYWYQQILGQGPKLLIQFQNNGVVDDSQLPKDRFSAERLKGVDSTLKIQPAKLEDSAVYLCASSLTEGYTFGSGTRLTVV.

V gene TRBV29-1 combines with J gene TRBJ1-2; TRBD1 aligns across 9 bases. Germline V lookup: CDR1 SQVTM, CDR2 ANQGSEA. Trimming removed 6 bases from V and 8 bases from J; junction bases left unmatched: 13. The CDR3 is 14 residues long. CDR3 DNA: TGCAGCGTAGCCGGGACAGGGAAATCGAGAGGCTACACCTTC. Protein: CSVAGTGKSRGYTF.

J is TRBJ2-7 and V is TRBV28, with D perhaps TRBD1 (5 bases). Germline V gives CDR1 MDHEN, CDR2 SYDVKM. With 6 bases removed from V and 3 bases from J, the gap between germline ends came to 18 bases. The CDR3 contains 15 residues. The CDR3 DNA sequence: TGTGCCAGCAGCGGACAAGGGATCCTCCACTACGAGCAGTACTTC. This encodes CASSGQGILHYEQYF.

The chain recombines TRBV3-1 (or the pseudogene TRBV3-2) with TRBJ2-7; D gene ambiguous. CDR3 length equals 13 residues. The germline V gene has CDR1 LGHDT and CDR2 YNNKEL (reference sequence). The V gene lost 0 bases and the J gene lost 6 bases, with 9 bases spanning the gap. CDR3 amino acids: CASSQDLRSEQYF. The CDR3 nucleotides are TGTGCCAGCAGCCAAGATCTTCGGTCCGAGCAGTACTTC.

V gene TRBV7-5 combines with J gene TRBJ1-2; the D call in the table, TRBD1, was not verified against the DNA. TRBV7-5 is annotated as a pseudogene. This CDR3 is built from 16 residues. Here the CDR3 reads CVRSLEPTGVDYGYTF. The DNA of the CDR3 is TGTGTCAGAAGCTTAGAACCTACAGGGGTTGACTATGGCTACACCTTC.

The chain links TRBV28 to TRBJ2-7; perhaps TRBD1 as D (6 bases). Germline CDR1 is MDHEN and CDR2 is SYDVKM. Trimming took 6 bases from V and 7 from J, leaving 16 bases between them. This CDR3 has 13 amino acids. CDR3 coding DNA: TGTGCCAGCAGGCCTCAGGGGTCTGGGGAGCAGTACTTC. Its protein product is CASRPQGSGEQYF.

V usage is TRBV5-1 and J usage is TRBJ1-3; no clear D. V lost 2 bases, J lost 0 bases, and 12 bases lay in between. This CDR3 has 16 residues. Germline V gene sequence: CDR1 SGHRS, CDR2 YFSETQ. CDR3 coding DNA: TGCGCCAGCAGCTTAGCTGGCGGATACTCTGGAAACACCATATATTTT. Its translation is CASSLAGGYSGNTIYF.

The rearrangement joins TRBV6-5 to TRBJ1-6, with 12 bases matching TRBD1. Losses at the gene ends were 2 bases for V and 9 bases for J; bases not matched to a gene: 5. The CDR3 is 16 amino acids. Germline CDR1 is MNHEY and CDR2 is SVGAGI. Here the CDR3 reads CASSYAPGQGASPLHF. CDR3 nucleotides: TGTGCCAGCAGTTACGCACCGGGACAGGGGGCTTCACCCCTCCACTTT.

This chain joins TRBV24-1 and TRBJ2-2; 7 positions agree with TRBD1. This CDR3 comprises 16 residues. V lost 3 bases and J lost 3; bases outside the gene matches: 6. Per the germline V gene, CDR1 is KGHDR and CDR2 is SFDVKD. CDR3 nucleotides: TGTGCCACCAGTGATGTAGGACAGGAGGACACCGGGGAGCTGTTTTTT. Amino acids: CATSDVGQEDTGELFF.